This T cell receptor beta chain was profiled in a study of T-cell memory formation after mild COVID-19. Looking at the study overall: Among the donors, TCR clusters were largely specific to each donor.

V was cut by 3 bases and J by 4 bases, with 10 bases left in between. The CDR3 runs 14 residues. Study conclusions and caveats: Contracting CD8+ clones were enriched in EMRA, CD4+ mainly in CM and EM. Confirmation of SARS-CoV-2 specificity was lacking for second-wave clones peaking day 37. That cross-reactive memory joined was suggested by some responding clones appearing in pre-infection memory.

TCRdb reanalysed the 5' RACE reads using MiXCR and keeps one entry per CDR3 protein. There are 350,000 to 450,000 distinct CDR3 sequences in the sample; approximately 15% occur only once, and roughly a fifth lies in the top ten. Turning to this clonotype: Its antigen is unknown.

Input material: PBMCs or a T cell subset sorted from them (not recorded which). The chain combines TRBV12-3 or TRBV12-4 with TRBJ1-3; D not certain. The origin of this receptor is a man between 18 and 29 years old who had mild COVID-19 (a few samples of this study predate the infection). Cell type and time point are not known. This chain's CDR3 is CASSFGLIGNTIYF. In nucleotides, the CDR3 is TGTGCCAGCAGTTTCGGGTTAATCGGAAACACCATATATTTT.